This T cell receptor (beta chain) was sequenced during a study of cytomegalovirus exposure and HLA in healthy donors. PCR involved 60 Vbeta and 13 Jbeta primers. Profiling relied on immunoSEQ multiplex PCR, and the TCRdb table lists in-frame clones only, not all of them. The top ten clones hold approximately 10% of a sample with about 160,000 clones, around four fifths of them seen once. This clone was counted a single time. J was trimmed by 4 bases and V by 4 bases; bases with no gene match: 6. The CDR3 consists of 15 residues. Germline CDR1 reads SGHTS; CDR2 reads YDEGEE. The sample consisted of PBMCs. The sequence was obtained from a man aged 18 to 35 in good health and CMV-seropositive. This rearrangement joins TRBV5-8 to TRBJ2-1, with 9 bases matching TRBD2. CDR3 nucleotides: TGTGCCAGCAGCAGACTAGCGGAAATTTACAATGAGCAGTTCTTC. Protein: CASSRLAEIYNEQFF. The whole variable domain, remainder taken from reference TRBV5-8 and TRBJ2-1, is EAGVTQSPTHLIKTRGQQATLRCSPISGHTSVYWYQQALGLGLQFLLWYDEGEERNRGNFPPRFSGRQFPNYSSELNVNALELEDSALYLCASSRLAEIYNEQFFGPGTRLTVL.